This T cell receptor (beta chain) is drawn from a study of cytomegalovirus exposure and HLA in healthy donors. In the PCR, 60 Vbeta and 13 Jbeta primers were used. As originally analysed: It was a later analysis that counted roughly 79 million unique TCR beta chains, of which some 9.9 million were shared. Using immunoSEQ multiplex PCR, the repertoire was profiled, and TCRdb retains in-frame clones only, with some absent. V and J calls and clone size are copied from that table; D and trimming were computed from the DNA. The sample has 100,000 or so clones; roughly 77% are singletons. Findings and caveats of the study: A later analysis associated 15,000 to 20,000 TCR beta sequences with HLA alleles at a 0.05 false discovery rate.

Points on this clone: Its antigen is not known.

The V gene end was trimmed by 7 bases and the J gene end by 6 bases; junction bases not matched to a gene: 12. Germline CDR1 LNHDA, CDR2 SQIVND (reference sequence). The CDR3 contains 15 residues. The sequencing sample was made of PBMCs. This TCR was recovered from a man aged 35 to 55 in good health and CMV-seronegative. The gene calls are TRBV19 and TRBJ1-2; 9 bases align to TRBD1. This CDR3 is CASIGVGQGRNGYTF. CDR3 coding DNA: TGTGCCAGTATTGGAGTCGGACAGGGGAGAAATGGCTACACCTTC.